The 2 T cell receptor beta chains below come from one sample, sequenced in a study of somatic reversion in DOCK8 deficiency. TRB libraries came from one-step amplicon PCR on around 100 ng genomic DNA with EuroClonality-NGS primers. MiXCR, run by TCRdb on the multiplex PCR reads, gives a single entry per CDR3 protein. This sample carries about 2,600 distinct CDR3 sequences, 26% of them seen once, and the ten largest clones take around a tenth. The sample taken for sequencing was peripheral blood. The receptors shown here come from a human donor in good health.

Judged by abundance, this clonotype is medium-sized. The chain couples TRBV12-3 or TRBV12-4 to TRBJ1-5; D might be TRBD1 (6 bases). The CDR3 is 14 amino acids. With 5 bases removed from V and 5 bases from J, the gap between germline ends came to 13 bases. This chain's CDR3 is CASSQQGNYQPQHF. CDR3 DNA: TGTGCCAGCAGTCAACAGGGAAACTATCAGCCCCAGCATTTT.

This rearrangement joins TRBV5-4 to TRBJ2-2, with no clear D. V dropped 6 bases and J dropped 0 bases, with 12 bases sitting between them. The CDR3 sequence is 15 residues long. The germline V gene has CDR1 SGHNT and CDR2 YYREEE (reference sequence). The DNA of the CDR3 is TGTGCCAGCAACCAAGGGCGGACGAACACCGGGGAGCTGTTTTTT. This translates into CASNQGRTNTGELFF.